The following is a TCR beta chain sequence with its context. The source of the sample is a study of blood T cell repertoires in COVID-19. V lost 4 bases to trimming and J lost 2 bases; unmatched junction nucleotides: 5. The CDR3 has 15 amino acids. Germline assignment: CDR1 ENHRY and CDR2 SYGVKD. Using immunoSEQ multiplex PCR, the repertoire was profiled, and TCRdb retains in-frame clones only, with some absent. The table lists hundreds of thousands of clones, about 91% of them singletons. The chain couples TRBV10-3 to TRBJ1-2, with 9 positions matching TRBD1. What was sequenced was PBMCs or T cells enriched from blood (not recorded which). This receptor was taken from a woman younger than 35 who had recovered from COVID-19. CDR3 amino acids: CAISGLGQGNYGYTF. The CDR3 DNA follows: TGTGCCATCAGTGGATTGGGACAGGGAAACTATGGCTACACCTTC.